Following are 18 T cell receptor beta chains from one sample sequenced in a study of blood T cell repertoires in COVID-19. Data came from immunoSEQ multiplex PCR; TCRdb stores just in-frame clones and leaves some out. The sample contains roughly 300,000 clones, roughly nine tenths of which appear only once. The sample was peripheral blood. These receptors were taken from a woman aged 25 to 45 with COVID-19, enrolled during active disease.

V usage is TRBV9 and J usage is TRBJ2-5; D uncertain. The CDR3 has 16 residues. The V and J ends lost 0 bases and 1 base respectively, with 13 bases between them. Germline CDR1 and CDR2: SGDLS and YYNGEE. CDR3 sequence: CASSVGASLAQETQYF. CDR3 sequence (DNA): TGTGCCAGCAGCGTAGGCGCTAGTTTAGCCCAAGAGACCCAGTACTTC. The whole variable domain, remainder taken from reference TRBV9 and TRBJ2-5, is DSGVTQTPKHLITATGQRVTLRCSPRSGDLSVYWYQQSLDQGLQFLIQYYNGEERAKGNILERFSAQQFPDLHSELNLSSLELGDSALYFCASSVGASLAQETQYFGPGTRLLVL.

This clone occurred once. The J gene is TRBJ2-1, the V gene TRBV9; perhaps TRBD1 as D (5 bases). Trimming pared 0 bases from V and 3 bases from J, leaving 10 bases between. Germline V lookup: CDR1 SGDLS, CDR2 YYNGEE. The CDR3 spans 15 residues. For the CDR3, the DNA is TGTGCCAGCAGCGTAGATGGGGCATACTACAATGAGCAGTTCTTC. Translating gives CASSVDGAYYNEQFF. Variable domain in full (rest from reference TRBV9 and TRBJ2-1): DSGVTQTPKHLITATGQRVTLRCSPRSGDLSVYWYQQSLDQGLQFLIQYYNGEERAKGNILERFSAQQFPDLHSELNLSSLELGDSALYFCASSVDGAYYNEQFFGPGTRLTVL.

This chain connects TRBV25-1 to TRBJ1-2, with 8 nucleotides matching TRBD1. V was pared by 3 bases and J by 4 bases, with 7 bases of the junction left unmatched. Germline CDR1 and CDR2: MGHDK and SYGVNS. The CDR3 sequence is 15 residues long. CDR3 loop: CASSETGEDFYGYTF. The CDR3 DNA reads as TGTGCCAGCAGTGAGACAGGGGAGGACTTCTATGGCTACACCTTC.

The CDR3 here is CASSPGSSGGELFF. CDR3 nucleotides: TGCGCCAGCAGCCCCGGGAGCTCCGGCGGGGAGCTGTTTTTT. V is TRBV5-1 and J is TRBJ2-2, with D maybe TRBD2 (6 bases). CDR3 size: 14 residues. The germline V gene has CDR1 SGHRS and CDR2 YFSETQ. V lost 4 bases and J 7 bases, leaving 14 bases between the germline ends.

The J gene is TRBJ2-7, the V gene TRBV6-5, with 12 bases that match TRBD1. The CDR3 totals 14 residues. From germline, CDR1 is MNHEY and CDR2 SVGAGI. The V segment lost 7 bases and the J segment 7 bases; nucleotides outside the gene matches: 8. CDR3: CASKPGQGAGEQYF. DNA for the CDR3: TGTGCCAGCAAGCCGGGACAGGGGGCGGGGGAGCAGTACTTC.

V and J are TRBV6-5 and TRBJ2-5, with D tentatively TRBD2 (6 bases). The CDR3 extends over 13 amino acids. Trimming stripped 10 bases from V and 2 bases from J, with 14 bases between. Germline values: CDR1 MNHEY, CDR2 SVGAGI. The CDR3 protein is CATRWAGQETQYF. CDR3 DNA sequence: TGTGCCACCAGGTGGGCGGGACAAGAGACCCAGTACTTC.

The rearrangement joins TRBV27 to TRBJ2-7, with 12 positions matching TRBD2. This CDR3 region has 16 residues. The germline V gene encodes CDR1 MNHEY and CDR2 SMNVEV (reference sequence). V was clipped by 3 bases and J by 3 bases; unmatched bases: 6. DNA of the CDR3: TGTGCCAGCAGTTTCTCTCCGGGACTAGCGGGCTACGAGCAGTACTTC. Residues: CASSFSPGLAGYEQYF.

The chain carries TRBV7-9 and TRBJ2-2; 13 nucleotides line up with TRBD2. In germline, CDR1 is SEHNR, CDR2 FQNEAQ (reference sequence). The CDR3 spans 17 residues. The ends lost 3 bases at V and 5 bases at J; junction bases unmatched: 6. The CDR3 loop is CASSLGLAGPRTGELFF. The CDR3 DNA is TGTGCCAGCAGCTTGGGACTAGCGGGACCCCGAACCGGGGAGCTGTTTTTT.

This chain's CDR3 is CASSGQGSLTYEQYF. CDR3 nucleotide sequence: TGTGCCAGTAGTGGACAGGGTAGTTTGACCTACGAGCAGTACTTC. The chain combines TRBV19 with TRBJ2-7; 8 nucleotides line up with TRBD1. CDR1 and CDR2 from the germline V gene are LNHDA and SQIVND (reference sequence). The V and J ends lost 5 bases and 2 bases, in that order; junction bases with no gene match: 8. The CDR3 sequence is 15 residues long. Looking up the rest from reference TRBV19 and TRBJ2-7 gives the full variable domain: DGGITQSPKYLFRKEGQNVTLSCEQNLNHDAMYWYRQDPGQGLRLIYYSQIVNDFQKGDIAEGYSVSREKKESFPLTVTSAQKNPTAFYLCASSGQGSLTYEQYFGPGTRLTVT.

The rearrangement links TRBV5-1 to TRBJ2-1; 16 positions match TRBD2. V gave up 4 bases and J gave up 8 bases; unmatched junction bases: 6. This CDR3 is built from 16 residues. CDR1 is SGHRS and CDR2 is YFSETQ in the germline V gene. The CDR3 protein is CASSPGLAGGLDEQFF. CDR3 sequence (DNA): TGCGCCAGCAGCCCGGGACTAGCGGGAGGGCTCGATGAGCAGTTCTTC.

This clone was seen only a few times. The chain joins TRBV27 to TRBJ2-1; no firm D call. Trimming pared 3 bases from V and 6 bases from J, leaving 9 bases between. Per the germline V gene, CDR1 is MNHEY and CDR2 is SMNVEV (reference sequence). The CDR3 loop spans 13 amino acids. The CDR3 loop is CASSLSSVNEQFF. DNA of the CDR3: TGTGCCAGCAGTTTGTCGAGTGTCAATGAGCAGTTCTTC.

A remark on this clone: Other DNA sequences in this sample translate to the same CDR3. V is TRBV12-3 or TRBV12-4 and J is TRBJ1-2, with D maybe TRBD1 (6 bases). The CDR3 covers 13 residues. Trimming cost V 6 bases and J 4 bases, with 12 bases left between them. The CDR3, as DNA: TGTGCCAGCAGCCCTACAGGGTTCTATGGCTACACCTTC. Encoded protein: CASSPTGFYGYTF.

This chain uses TRBV6-5 with TRBJ2-7; no clear D gene. V gave up 0 bases and J gave up 4 bases, with 7 bases separating them. This CDR3 region has 13 residues. Germline V gene lookup returns CDR1 MNHEY and CDR2 SVGAGI. The CDR3 DNA follows: TGTGCCAGCAGTTACTCGAACGAGTACGAGCAGTACTTC. Translating gives CASSYSNEYEQYF.

The chain couples TRBV24-1 to TRBJ2-3, with TRBD2 as a possible D gene (5 bases). CDR1 is KGHDR, CDR2 SFDVKD, per germline. Trimming left V 9 bases short and J 5 bases short, with 8 bases between. The CDR3 consists of 11 residues. Written as DNA, the CDR3 is TGTGCCACCGGAGGTGTAGATACGCAGTATTTT. This gives the protein CATGGVDTQYF.

The chain links TRBV27 to TRBJ1-1, with a possible D match to TRBD1 (5 bases). The V gene's germline CDR1 is MNHEY and CDR2 SMNVEV (reference sequence). The CDR3 totals 13 residues. V lost 0 bases and J lost 5, with 7 bases in between. CDR3 in DNA: TGTGCCAGCAGTTTATCCAGGGCTACTGAAGCTTTCTTT. Protein sequence: CASSLSRATEAFF.

The V gene is TRBV23-1, the J gene TRBJ2-5, with 9 bases lining up with TRBD1. TRBV23-1 is reported as an ORF; its role is uncertain. This CDR3 region has 16 residues. V gave up 4 bases and J gave up 5 bases; unmatched junction bases: 11. CDR3 in DNA: TGCGCCAGCAGTCCAGTACGGACAGGGGTCGGGGAGACCCAGTACTTC. This gives the protein CASSPVRTGVGETQYF.

The J gene is TRBJ1-5, the V gene TRBV3-1 (or the pseudogene TRBV3-2); D possibly corresponds to TRBD1 (5 bases). CDR3 length equals 12 residues. The V gene lost 1 base and the J gene lost 11 bases, with 9 bases spanning the gap. CDR1 is LGHDT and CDR2 is YNNKEL in the germline V gene (reference sequence). The CDR3, as DNA: TGTGCCAGCAGCCAAGTTCCGGGGGCCCAGCATTTT. Its protein is CASSQVPGAQHF.

A single count supports this clone. V usage is TRBV5-1 and J usage is TRBJ2-7, with D hard to call. The CDR3 runs to 12 residues. Germline values: CDR1 SGHRS, CDR2 YFSETQ. The ends were cut back, 4 bases at V and 6 bases at J, with 11 bases in the middle. As DNA, the CDR3 is TGCGCCAGCAGCCTAACCACGAGCGAGCAGTACTTC. Its protein product is CASSLTTSEQYF.